These T cell receptor beta chains were read from a single sample in a study of cytomegalovirus exposure and HLA in healthy donors. Using immunoSEQ multiplex PCR, the repertoire was profiled, and TCRdb retains in-frame clones only, with some absent. The sample shows about 140,000 clones, and about 2.2% sits with its ten largest clones. What was sequenced was PBMCs. Receptors originate from a woman aged 18-35 years in good health and CMV-seronegative. Each CDR3 is given with its conserved first and last residue. The D gene is left open where the match is weak.

D gene	V gene	J gene	CDR3 DNA	CDR3 protein
.	TRBV30	TRBJ1-1	TGTGCCTGGAGTTCCGGGGGTCGTGGTAGCACTGAAGCTTTCTTT	CAWSSGGRGSTEAFF
.	TRBV5-8	TRBJ1-2	TGTGCCAGCAGCCCGGGGGTCTATGGCTACACCTTC	CASSPGVYGYTF
.	TRBV29-1	TRBJ2-2	TGCAGCGTTGATCCCGGGGCCGGGGAGCTGTTTTTT	CSVDPGAGELFF
.	TRBV19	TRBJ1-5	TGTGCCAGTCAGGGGTATAGCAATCAGCCCCAGCATTTT	CASQGYSNQPQHF
.	TRBV5-1	TRBJ1-6	TGCGCCAGCAGCTTGTCAGGGGCCTATCATTCACCCCTCCACTTT	CASSLSGAYHSPLHF
.	TRBV6-5	TRBJ1-5	TGTGCCAGCAGTTACGGGCTTGGGCGACAGCCCCAGCATTTT	CASSYGLGRQPQHF
TRBD1	TRBV6-1	TRBJ1-4	TGTGCCAGCAGAGTTGGGACAGTTAATGAAAAACTGTTTTTT	CASRVGTVNEKLFF
TRBD1	TRBV5-1	TRBJ1-2	TGCGCCAGCAGCCCGGGAGGGGGCGACTATGGCTACACCTTC	CASSPGGGDYGYTF
TRBD1	TRBV14	TRBJ1-2	TGTGCCAGCAGCCAAGAACCCGCGACAGGGGTCTACGGCTACACCTTC	CASSQEPATGVYGYTF
TRBD1	TRBV6-5	TRBJ2-1	TGTGCCAGCAGTTACAGTCCCCGGACAGGGCGGAATGAGCAGTTCTTC	CASSYSPRTGRNEQFF
.	TRBV9	TRBJ2-2	TGTGCCAGCAGCCTAATGCAGGGGAGTAACACCGGGGAGCTGTTTTTT	CASSLMQGSNTGELFF
.	TRBV7-9	TRBJ1-5	TGTGCCAGCAGCTCCTTTGAGGATCAGCCCCAGCATTTT	CASSSFEDQPQHF
.	TRBV30	TRBJ1-2	TGTGCCTGGAGCACAACTGACCGCGGAGGCTACACCTTC	CAWSTTDRGGYTF
TRBD1	TRBV7-9	TRBJ2-7	TGTGCCAGCAGCTTAGTACCCCCCGGACAGGGATATCACGAGCAGTACTTC	CASSLVPPGQGYHEQYF
TRBD2	TRBV5-1	TRBJ2-1	TGCGCCAGCAGAGCCGGGACTAGCACCCCATGGTTCTTC	CASRAGTSTPWFF
TRBD1	TRBV6-5	TRBJ1-2	TGTGCCAGCAGTTTTGACGGGACAGGAACCCCCTATGGCTACACCTTC	CASSFDGTGTPYGYTF
.	TRBV25-1	TRBJ2-1	TGTGCCAGCAATCAAGGAGGTAATGAGCAGTTCTTC	CASNQGGNEQFF
.	TRBV7-9	TRBJ2-3	TGTGCCAGCAGCCCCCCCTTTGGGGGGAAAAGCACAGATACGCAGTATTTT	CASSPPFGGKSTDTQYF
.	TRBV15	TRBJ1-1	TGTGCCACCAGCAGGGGGACACCCGAAGCTTTCTTT	CATSRGTPEAFF
TRBD1	TRBV2	TRBJ1-2	TGTGCCAGCAGTTATAGGACAGGCAACTATGGCTACACCTTC	CASSYRTGNYGYTF
.	TRBV29-1	TRBJ2-3	TGCAGCGCCGTGGACTATTCTAGCACAGATACGCAGTATTTT	CSAVDYSSTDTQYF
.	TRBV19	TRBJ1-4	TGTGCCAGTAGAATCAGGGTGCAGGCTGGTGAAAAACTGTTTTTT	CASRIRVQAGEKLFF
TRBD2	TRBV18	TRBJ2-7	TGTGCCAGCTCACCAAGGACTAGCGGGAGGTACGAGCAGTACTTC	CASSPRTSGRYEQYF
TRBD2	TRBV6-5	TRBJ2-5	TGTGCCAGCAGCTCAGTACTAGCGGGAGGAGAGACCCAGTACTTC	CASSSVLAGGETQYF
.	TRBV4-1	TRBJ1-5	TGCGCCAGCAGCCAAGAAGGGAGCCGCCTCCAGCCCCAGCATTTT	CASSQEGSRLQPQHF
.	TRBV27	TRBJ2-1	TGTGCCAGCAGTTTATCACTGCTAGCCAATGAGCAGTTCTTC	CASSLSLLANEQFF
.	TRBV15	TRBJ2-3	TGTGCCACCAGCATGGACTTGGCAGCTCCCGCAGATACGCAGTATTTT	CATSMDLAAPADTQYF
TRBD2	TRBV5-1	TRBJ2-3	TGCGCCAGCAGCTTGCTGCTAGCGGGAGGCATTGCCACAGATACGCAGTATTTT	CASSLLLAGGIATDTQYF
TRBD2	TRBV25-1	TRBJ2-1	TGTGCCAGCAGCGAGCGGGAAAACAATGAGCAGTTCTTC	CASSERENNEQFF
.	TRBV7-9	TRBJ2-5	TGTGCCAGCAGTCTAGGTCTCCAAGAGACCCAGTACTTC	CASSLGLQETQYF
TRBD1	TRBV28	TRBJ1-4	TGTGCCAGCACGACAGGGGGCCTTCGTGGCCAAAAACTGTTTTTT	CASTTGGLRGQKLFF
TRBD2	TRBV7-9	TRBJ2-3	TGTGCCAGCAGCTTAGGGAAGACTAGCGGTAGAGATACGCAGTATTTT	CASSLGKTSGRDTQYF
.	TRBV4-2	TRBJ2-1	TGTGCCAGCAGCCAAGACCAGGTATCCTACAATGAGCAGTTCTTC	CASSQDQVSYNEQFF
.	TRBV7-2	TRBJ1-2	TGTGCCAGCAGTTCTGGACAGAACTATGGCTACACCTTC	CASSSGQNYGYTF
TRBD1	TRBV11-3	TRBJ2-4	TGTGCCAGCAGCTTAGATCAGGCGGGGACAGGGATCAAAAACATTCAGTACTTC	CASSLDQAGTGIKNIQYF
.	TRBV4-3	TRBJ2-2	TGCGCCAGCAGCCAAGTGACAATCGGAGGCGGGGAGCTGTTTTTT	CASSQVTIGGGELFF
.	TRBV21-1	TRBJ2-5	TGTGCCAGCAGCGATCCTTCCCCGGGGTCTCAGCAAGAGACCCAGTACTTC	CASSDPSPGSQQETQYF
TRBD2	TRBV6-5	TRBJ2-1	TGTGCCAGCAGGACGGGACTAGGGAATGAGCAGTTCTTC	CASRTGLGNEQFF
.	TRBV10-2	TRBJ1-4	TGCGCCAGCAGACCCGGGAAGGGCTCTAATGAAAAACTGTTTTTT	CASRPGKGSNEKLFF
.	TRBV6-1	TRBJ2-1	TGTGCCAGCAGGAGGGACATCAATGAGCAGTTCTTC	CASRRDINEQFF
TRBD2	TRBV5-8	TRBJ2-3	TGTGCCAGCAGCTGGACCGGGACTAGCGGTGTACCACCTAGCACAGATACGCAGTATTTT	CASSWTGTSGVPPSTDTQYF
.	TRBV25-1	TRBJ1-1	TGTGCCAGCAGAAATCAGGGGAACACTGAAGCTTTCTTT	CASRNQGNTEAFF
TRBD2	TRBV6-5	TRBJ2-7	TGTGCCAGCAGTTACTACCGGACTAGCGGTCCCTACGAGCAGTACTTC	CASSYYRTSGPYEQYF
.	TRBV4-2	TRBJ1-1	TGTGCCAGCAGCCGCCGGGGTCCTGAAGCTTTCTTT	CASSRRGPEAFF
TRBD1	TRBV9	TRBJ2-1	TGTGCCAGCAGCATTGACAGGGACGAGCAGTTCTTC	CASSIDRDEQFF
TRBD1	TRBV5-1	TRBJ1-2	TGCGCCAGCAGCTCCGGGACAGCCAACTATGGCTACACCTTC	CASSSGTANYGYTF
TRBD2	TRBV29-1	TRBJ2-3	TGCAGCGTTTTTGGGACTAGCCGCACAGATACGCAGTATTTT	CSVFGTSRTDTQYF
.	TRBV6-1	TRBJ2-1	TGTGCCAGCAGTGATTGGGCTTACCCTTACAATGAGCAGTTCTTC	CASSDWAYPYNEQFF
.	TRBV6-5	TRBJ1-1	TGTGCCAGCAGTGAACAGGACACAAACACTGAAGCTTTCTTT	CASSEQDTNTEAFF
.	TRBV6-1	TRBJ1-2	TGTGCCAGCAGCCCGGAGGACAGTTTCTATGGCTACACCTTC	CASSPEDSFYGYTF
.	TRBV7-3	TRBJ2-3	TGTGCCAGCAGCGCCGGCGGGACCCTGGACGATACGCAGTATTTT	CASSAGGTLDDTQYF
TRBD1	TRBV6-1	TRBJ1-2	TGTGCCAGCACTCCGACAGGGAGTAGCTATGGCTACACCTTC	CASTPTGSSYGYTF
.	TRBV18	TRBJ1-5	TGTGCCAGCTCACTATCCTCCAGACAGGCCAATCAGCCCCAGCATTTT	CASSLSSRQANQPQHF